This TCR beta chain was observed in a study of tumor-infiltrating lymphocytes in primary liver carcinoma (dated by TCRdb to 2016 to 2017). About the full investigation: Between late 2015 and early 2016, a handful of patients in China with histopathologically diagnosed primary liver carcinoma had surgical resection. Hepatocellular carcinoma (four) or combined HCC and intrahepatic cholangiocarcinoma (one) was present in the five patients, who were three men and two women aged 30 to 69 years. Tumors of the five patients were stage T1-T3 N0M0 with maximum diameters of about 4.2 to 10 cm. Each sample produced roughly 3.5 to 7.13 million productive TCRbeta reads, and read depth showed no significant difference between tissue types. Across five regions of each liver tumor, along with adjacent normal tissue and blood, the study brought together TCRbeta repertoire sequencing, expression microarrays and whole-exome sequencing. A total of 35 specimens from 5 patients went through TCRbeta repertoire sequencing, namely 25 tumor regions, 5 adjacent noncancerous liver tissues and 5 peripheral blood samples. Repertoires from technical replicates were highly reproducible, with mean shared-clone rates approximately 0.88 and correlation coefficients above 0.95. Overall study outcomes, separate from this receptor: Compared with blood, tumors had a significantly larger share of the repertoire taken up by the top 250 clones (p = 0.039). Pairs of tumor regions showed greater repertoire overlap (mean roughly 35%) than tumor-adjacent pairs (about 17%) or tumor-blood pairs (approximately 15%), which is consistent with antigen-driven expansion. With just a few patients in the study, the authors point out that the findings should be validated in a larger study. Since the samples were bulk and unsorted, there was no way to compare CD4+ and CD8+ T cell repertoires. Only the TCR beta chain was sequenced, so true repertoire diversity is likely underestimated because unpaired alpha chains were not captured.

RNA from unsorted whole blood was extracted with TRIzol reagent, and germline DNA was obtained with the DNeasy Blood & Tissue kit. At the time of sampling, the patients had chronic HBV infection and had not received any treatment. Before surgery, around 4.2 milliliters of peripheral blood were collected into K2EDTA tubes. CDR1 and CDR2 (MDHEN, SYDVKM) derive from the germline V gene. Unmatched junction bases come to 5, with V trimmed by 2 bases and J by 3 bases. There are 16 amino acids in the CDR3, from cysteine to phenylalanine inclusive. Of the read, only the CDR3 DNA is kept; its 48 bases are in frame from base 1. A remark on this clonotype: It has no known antigen specificity. The record has no base qualities; no much larger clone is one base away.

Using a constant-region primer and ProtoScript II reverse transcriptase, TCRbeta-specific cDNA was reverse-transcribed from approximately 500 ng total RNA. The TCRbeta libraries were prepared through three rounds of nested multiplex PCR following a slightly modified ARM-PCR procedure. Each of the first two PCR rounds ran for approximately 10 cycles and used multiplex TRBV1-TRBV30 forward primers together with a Cbeta reverse primer. Sample barcodes and Illumina adapters were attached in a final 25-cycle PCR using Deep VentR polymerase. Amplicons of 200-500 bp were gel-purified with a QIAquick gel extraction kit before sequencing. An Illumina HiSeq 2500 was used to sequence the TCRbeta amplicons, generating 250-bp paired-end reads. Concerning the study's data processing: Trimmomatic v0.33 was used to quality-trim the reads, and FLASH v1.2.11 was used to merge paired reads so that full CDR3 sequences could be recovered. MiGEC v1.2.1b assigned V, D and J germline segments to the rearranged TCRbeta sequences. Clonotype statistics and Shannon-Wiener diversity indices were computed with VDJtools v1.0.0. Except for diversity analysis, only each sample's 250 most abundant clonotypes were used in subsequent analyses to reduce sampling bias. The public reads were run again by TCRdb, first through fastp at Q25 and then through MiXCR, and only productive beta chains were kept. Here each entry gathers all rows of one CDR3 protein and keeps the most common genes and DNA. The V and J calls shown here were made by TCRdb, not taken from the authors' results. In all, the sample holds approximately 330,000 distinct CDR3 sequences, and roughly 61% of those were seen once. The ten largest clones take up under 8.5% of the sample.

The sample consisted of peripheral blood. This TCR was recovered from a man aged 35 to 55 with primary liver carcinoma and hepatitis B virus infection. The chain links TRBV28 with TRBJ1-4; 8 bases in between match TRBD1. In nucleotides, the sequence is TGTGCCAGCAGTTTACTTCCGGGACAGGCTAATGAAAAACTGTTTTTT. Its translation is CASSLLPGQANEKLFF.